A single sample is the source of the 15 T cell receptor beta chains below, sequenced in a study of T cell repertoires in cytomegalovirus infection (dated by TCRdb to about 2019). TCRdb shows the sequencer as Illumina HiSeq 1500. The raw public reads went through TCRdb reprocessing: fastp at Q25, MiXCR clone calling, in-frame beta chains kept. Rows merge per CDR3 protein into single entries with the most common DNA and genes. This sample is represented by under 95,000 distinct CDR3 sequences; 4% of them were singletons. Clones ranked in the top ten supply 20% to 25% of the sample. Sequenced input: PBMCs. These receptors were taken from a human donor in good health (CMV status not recorded). Some clones in this sample may be carry-over from other donors' samples.

This clonotype was seen repeatedly, ten times or more. The V call is TRBV7-2, the J call TRBJ2-7; the match to TRBD2 covers 8 bases. Trimming cost V 5 bases and J 2 bases; bases outside gene matches: 14. Germline V gene data show CDR1 as SGHTA and CDR2 as FQGNSA. The CDR3 runs 17 residues. CDR3 protein: CASSPQAGLVITYEQYF. The CDR3 DNA is TGTGCCAGCAGCCCTCAAGCGGGACTAGTTATAACCTACGAGCAGTACTTC.

This clonotype was detected ten times or more. V and J are TRBV7-2 and TRBJ1-1; no clear D. CDR3 length: 13 residues. Germline V CDR1 and CDR2: SGHTA, FQGNSA. The germline V and J ends were trimmed by 1 base and 6 bases, with 9 bases remaining between them. CDR3 sequence (DNA): TGTGCCAGCAGCTTAGAGTTCGTGGCTGAAGCTTTCTTT. The encoded protein is CASSLEFVAEAFF.

A few counts support this clonotype. CDR3 amino acids: CASEGNPSVGELFF. The CDR3 bases are TGTGCCAGCGAAGGGAACCCCTCGGTGGGGGAGCTGTTTTTT. The chain couples TRBV28 to TRBJ2-2; D remains unclear. This CDR3 contains 14 residues. Between the trimmed V and J ends, which lost 8 bases and 8 bases, there was a span of 18 bases. Germline V lookup: CDR1 MDHEN, CDR2 SYDVKM.

The sample holds many counts of this clonotype. The chain links TRBV15 to TRBJ1-2; the D gene is possibly TRBD1 (5 bases). The germline CDR1 and CDR2 sequences are LNHNV and YYDKDF (reference sequence). V lost 0 bases and J lost 4, with 9 bases in between. This CDR3 is built from 14 residues. CDR3 nucleotides: TGTGCCACCAGCAGAGAAATGGGGCTCTATGGCTACACCTTC. The encoded protein is CATSREMGLYGYTF.

The genes are TRBV20-1 and TRBJ2-3; 8 bases are a match to TRBD2. This CDR3 contains 15 residues. Germline CDR1 DFQATT, CDR2 SNEGSKA (reference sequence). V dropped 1 base and J dropped 0; count of bases not matched to a gene: 3. DNA of the CDR3: TGCAGTGCTAGAGCGGTAGCGGGGAGCACAGATACGCAGTATTTT. It encodes CSARAVAGSTDTQYF.

At least ten counts were recorded for this clonotype. This chain joins TRBV5-4 and TRBJ1-2, with D possibly TRBD1 on 5 matching bases. The V end lost 5 bases, the J end lost 4 bases, and 12 bases lay between the germline ends. The CDR3 contains 13 residues. Germline CDR1 and CDR2: SGHNT and YYREEE (reference sequence). The CDR3 region has the DNA TGTGCCAGCAGAGCCGGGACGGCCTATGGCTACACCTTC. This sequence encodes CASRAGTAYGYTF.

This clonotype has at least ten counts. In nucleotides, the CDR3 is TGTGCCAGCAGCCCAATATCCGGGACAGGGAGCTATGGCTACACCTTC. The encoded protein is CASSPISGTGSYGYTF. The chain has TRBV7-2 and TRBJ1-2, with 9 nucleotides matching TRBD1. Looked up from germline, CDR1 is SGHTA and CDR2 is FQGNSA. V lost 5 bases and J lost 4; bases outside the gene matches: 11. The CDR3 is made up of 16 amino acids.

This clonotype was detected many times. The genes are TRBV7-2 and TRBJ2-1; no clear D. The germline gives CDR1 SGHTA, CDR2 FQGNSA. The V end was cut by 5 bases, the J end by 10 bases, with 15 bases between. The CDR3 loop spans 13 amino acids. The CDR3 loop is CASSPRPRKEQFF. CDR3 sequence (DNA): TGTGCCAGCAGCCCGCGGCCCCGCAAGGAGCAGTTCTTC.

Ten or more counts support this clonotype. The rearrangement links TRBV6-1 to TRBJ2-7, with D unclear. The CDR3 runs 15 residues. Trimming shortened V by 3 bases and J by 0 bases, and 12 bases separated the two germline ends. CDR1 MNHNS and CDR2 SASEGT come from the germline V gene. CDR3 protein: CASSELRSSSYEQYF. The CDR3 coding sequence is TGTGCCAGCAGTGAGTTGCGCTCGAGCTCCTACGAGCAGTACTTC.

This clonotype was counted at least ten times. The V and J genes are TRBV6-1 and TRBJ2-7, with a tentative D call TRBD2 (5 bases). Trimming left V 2 bases short and J 4 bases short, with 6 bases between. CDR1 and CDR2 from the germline V gene are MNHNS and SASEGT. The CDR3 runs 12 residues. The CDR3 DNA follows: TGTGCCAGCAGTGAATGGAGGTACGAGCAGTACTTC. Its translation: CASSEWRYEQYF.

This clonotype was counted ten times or more. V gene TRBV20-1 combines with J gene TRBJ1-6, with D possibly matching TRBD1 (5 bases). The CDR3 is 14 amino acids. The V gene lost 0 bases and the J gene lost 9 bases, with 12 bases spanning the gap. Germline CDR1 and CDR2: DFQATT and SNEGSKA (reference sequence). The CDR3 region has the DNA TGCAGTGCTAGAGAAGGTGGGGCGGCTTCACCCCTCCACTTT. Translation gives CSAREGGAASPLHF.

This chain connects TRBV20-1 to TRBJ2-5, with a possible D match to TRBD1 (5 bases). Per germline, CDR1 DFQATT and CDR2 SNEGSKA (reference sequence). V was cut by 1 base and J by 0 bases, with 15 bases left in between. This CDR3 has 16 residues. The chain's CDR3 is CSARALFDSNQETQYF. For the CDR3, the DNA is TGCAGTGCTAGAGCTCTGTTCGACAGCAACCAAGAGACCCAGTACTTC.

This clonotype was detected ten times or more. The chain couples TRBV20-1 to TRBJ2-5, with D possibly matching TRBD1 (6 bases). The CDR3 extends over 14 amino acids. Trimming took 1 base from V and 4 from J, leaving 13 bases between them. Germline loops: CDR1 DFQATT, CDR2 SNEGSKA (reference sequence). CDR3 coding DNA: TGCAGTGCTAGAGGATTGGGGGCGTTAGAGACCCAGTACTTC. Amino acid sequence: CSARGLGALETQYF.

This clonotype was counted ten times or more. The chain carries TRBV7-2 and TRBJ1-6; 8 bases fit TRBD1. The CDR3 is 15 residues long. Trimming removed 2 bases from V and 5 bases from J; junction bases left unmatched: 2. CDR1 is SGHTA, CDR2 FQGNSA, per germline. The CDR3 here is CASSLLGQDNSPLHF. CDR3 coding DNA: TGTGCCAGCAGCTTACTGGGACAGGATAATTCACCCCTCCACTTT.

This clonotype was observed many times. V and J are TRBV12-3 or TRBV12-4 and TRBJ2-7; TRBD1 matches 9 bases. The V and J ends lost 4 bases and 3 bases, in that order; junction bases with no gene match: 7. The CDR3 has 15 residues. CDR3 amino acids: CASSSQTGGGYEQYF. The CDR3 DNA is TGTGCCAGCAGTTCTCAGACAGGGGGAGGCTACGAGCAGTACTTC.